These T cell receptor beta chains were read from a single sample in a study of cytomegalovirus exposure and HLA in healthy donors. Clones were sequenced by immunoSEQ multiplex PCR, and TCRdb holds only the in-frame ones, with some missing. The sample lists over 150,000 clones, about 88% occurring once. Material: PBMCs. The source is a man aged 18 to 29 in good health and CMV-seropositive. Both conserved end residues are part of each CDR3. Fields, in order: J gene, D gene, V gene, clone size, CDR3 length, CDR3 DNA, CDR3 protein. D genes are given only for firm matches. Clone size, where shown, is once, few, many, or a class for clones that have expanded.

TRBJ2-5,TRBD2,TRBV19,NA,15,TGTGCCAGTAGTATCGGGGGGACTATAAAGGAGACCCAGTACTTC,CASSIGGTIKETQYF
TRBJ2-1,TRBD2,TRBV7-2,NA,17,TGTGCCAGCAGGTTTAGGAGGAATAGCGGGGCGTACAATGAGCAGTTCTTC,CASRFRRNSGAYNEQFF
TRBJ2-7,NA,TRBV7-8,NA,14,TGTGCCAGCGGGTCGGGACTGTATCCTTGGGAGCAGTACTTC,CASGSGLYPWEQYF
TRBJ2-3,NA,TRBV5-6,NA,15,TGTGCCAGCAGCTTTCGTAGTATGAGCACAGATACGCAGTATTTT,CASSFRSMSTDTQYF
TRBJ1-2,NA,TRBV10-3,NA,15,TGTGCCATCATTCTCTTCAGGGAATTGGACTATGGCTACACCTTC,CAIILFRELDYGYTF
TRBJ1-5,TRBD1,TRBV7-2,NA,14,TGTGCCAGCAGCCTACAGACAGGGAATCAGCCCCAGCATTTT,CASSLQTGNQPQHF
TRBJ1-3,NA,TRBV6-5,NA,13,TGTGCCAGCAGGAGGGTCTCTGGAAACACCATATATTTT,CASRRVSGNTIYF
TRBJ1-2,NA,TRBV19,NA,16,TGTGCCAGTAGTATAGGGACAGCCCAGGGGAACTATGGCTACACCTTC,CASSIGTAQGNYGYTF
TRBJ1-1,NA,TRBV18,NA,16,TGTGCCAGCTCACCCCTGGGGCCGCAGGGAGGGACTGAAGCTTTCTTT,CASSPLGPQGGTEAFF
TRBJ2-7,TRBD2,TRBV19,NA,15,TGTGCCAGTAGTATCCTAGCGGGAGCCTCCTACGAGCAGTACTTC,CASSILAGASYEQYF
TRBJ2-3,TRBD2,TRBV5-1,NA,15,TGCGCCAGCAGGCCTGGGACTGGGGGGGACCATACGCAGTATTTT,CASRPGTGGDHTQYF
TRBJ2-7,TRBD1,TRBV9,NA,16,TGTGCCAGCAGCTTTCACCGGACAGGGGGATTCAACGAGCAGTACTTC,CASSFHRTGGFNEQYF
TRBJ1-2,NA,TRBV6-5,NA,12,TGTGCCAGCAGCCCACGGGGTTATGGCTACACCTTC,CASSPRGYGYTF
TRBJ1-1,NA,TRBV5-6,NA,19,TGTGCCAGCAACCCGTGGAGGGACTATTCCCGAGGGGTGAACACTGAAGCTTTCTTT,CASNPWRDYSRGVNTEAFF
TRBJ2-7,NA,TRBV2,NA,15,TGTGCCAGCAGTCACGAGGACCCAGGGTCGTACGAGCAGTACTTC,CASSHEDPGSYEQYF
TRBJ2-7,TRBD1,TRBV5-6,NA,15,TGTGCCAGCAGCCCACAGGGGCTCGGGGTCTACGAGCAGTACTTC,CASSPQGLGVYEQYF
TRBJ1-2,NA,TRBV7-2,NA,16,TGTGCCAGCAGCCCAACTCTGGGGGAGGGATACTATGGCTACACCTTC,CASSPTLGEGYYGYTF
TRBJ2-5,TRBD1,TRBV14,NA,18,TGTGCCAGCAGCCAAGTCTCCTTTTTTGACAGGGAGAAAGAGACCCAGTACTTC,CASSQVSFFDREKETQYF
TRBJ2-5,NA,TRBV7-9,NA,15,TGTGCCAGCAGCTTAACCGGACAGATCCAAGAGACCCAGTACTTC,CASSLTGQIQETQYF
TRBJ2-7,NA,TRBV4-3,NA,16,TGCGCCAGCAGCCAAGAAATTGGACAGATCTCCTACGAGCAGTACTTC,CASSQEIGQISYEQYF
TRBJ1-6,NA,TRBV13,NA,14,TGTGCCAGCAGCTCGGGGAGGTACAATTCACCCCTCCACTTT,CASSSGRYNSPLHF
TRBJ2-1,NA,TRBV6-6,NA,14,TGTGCCAGCAGTTACGTCCGGGGCTACAATGAGCAGTTCTTC,CASSYVRGYNEQFF
TRBJ2-5,TRBD1,TRBV11-2,NA,14,TGTGCCAGCAGCTCCAACAGGGGTTGGGAGACCCAGTACTTC,CASSSNRGWETQYF
TRBJ2-1,NA,TRBV12-1,NA,15,TGTGCCAGCAGCAACCGGGACAGGGTCTCGAATGAGCAGTTCTTC,CASSNRDRVSNEQFF
TRBJ2-3,TRBD2,TRBV5-1,NA,17,TGCGCCAGCAGCTTGGCCTCCGGGACTAGCGGGGGAGATACGCAGTATTTT,CASSLASGTSGGDTQYF
TRBJ2-1,TRBD2,TRBV2,NA,18,TGTGCCAGCAGTTCGACTAGCGCATGGTCGGGCTCCTACAATGAGCAGTTCTTC,CASSSTSAWSGSYNEQFF
TRBJ1-2,TRBD1,TRBV7-2,few,16,TGTGCCAGCAGCCGCCTCGGGGCAGGGGGCGCCATTGGCTACACCTTC,CASSRLGAGGAIGYTF
TRBJ2-3,TRBD2,TRBV5-1,NA,17,TGCGCCAGCAGCTTGGGACTAGCGGGAGGGCCTACCGATACGCAGTATTTT,CASSLGLAGGPTDTQYF
TRBJ1-2,NA,TRBV28,few,14,TGTGCCAGCAGTGGGGCAGGAGTTAATAATGGCTACACCTTC,CASSGAGVNNGYTF
TRBJ1-1,TRBD1,TRBV5-1,NA,17,TGCGCCAGCAGCCAAGGTTCCGGAGGGGGCCTGACCACTGAAGCTTTCTTT,CASSQGSGGGLTTEAFF
TRBJ2-3,NA,TRBV7-2,NA,12,TGTGCCAGCAATTCAGCGACAGATACGCAGTATTTT,CASNSATDTQYF
TRBJ1-2,NA,TRBV7-2,NA,15,TGTGCCAGCAGCTTAGGCCGACAGGTACTACTCGGCTACACCTTC,CASSLGRQVLLGYTF
TRBJ2-1,NA,TRBV9,once,13,TGTGCCAGCAGCGTAGTTGGAGAGGGTGAGCAGTTCTTC,CASSVVGEGEQFF
TRBJ2-1,TRBD2,TRBV11-3,NA,15,TGTGCCAGCAGCTTAGGCCTAGCGGGAGTAAGTGAGCAGTTCTTC,CASSLGLAGVSEQFF
TRBJ1-3,TRBD1,TRBV9,NA,15,TGTGCCAGCAGCTCCCAGGGGGACTCTGGAAACACCATATATTTT,CASSSQGDSGNTIYF
TRBJ1-2,NA,TRBV5-1,NA,14,TGCGCCAGCAGACCACCGGGACATGGCTATGGCTACACCTTC,CASRPPGHGYGYTF
TRBJ1-2,NA,TRBV25-1,few,12,TGTGCCAGCAGTGAAGTGCGAGATGGCTACACCTTC,CASSEVRDGYTF
TRBJ2-3,TRBD2,TRBV7-6,NA,14,TGTGCCAGCAGCTTGGCGGCGGGGGGAGATACGCAGTATTTT,CASSLAAGGDTQYF
TRBJ2-7,NA,TRBV6-1,NA,15,TGTGCCAGCAGTGAAGATCGAGGCGGAGCCTACGAGCAGTACTTC,CASSEDRGGAYEQYF
TRBJ2-3,TRBD2,TRBV5-4,NA,16,TGTGCCAGCAGCCCCATAGCGGGGGACCTAGGCGATACGCAGTATTTT,CASSPIAGDLGDTQYF
TRBJ1-2,NA,TRBV5-6,NA,13,TGTGCCAGCAGCTCGGGGGGCCGCTATGGCTACACCTTC,CASSSGGRYGYTF
TRBJ1-1,TRBD1,TRBV15,NA,17,TGTGCCACCAGGGGGGACAGCTGGGGCGAATTGAACACTGAAGCTTTCTTT,CATRGDSWGELNTEAFF
TRBJ1-5,TRBD1,TRBV5-6,once,14,TGTGCCAGCAGCCTCGGACAGGGAGGGATGCCCCAGCATTTT,CASSLGQGGMPQHF
TRBJ2-2,TRBD2,TRBV6-5,NA,16,TGTGCCAGCAGTTACTCCGGGACTAGCGGCACCGGGGAGCTGTTTTTT,CASSYSGTSGTGELFF
TRBJ1-1,NA,TRBV6-5,NA,14,TGTGCCAGCACCAGTCCGGGAGAAACACCTGAAGCTTTCTTT,CASTSPGETPEAFF
TRBJ2-1,NA,TRBV6-4,once,14,TGTGCCAGCAGTGACGGGTCTAGCTACAATGAGCAGTTCTTC,CASSDGSSYNEQFF
TRBJ2-2,TRBD1,TRBV7-3,once,15,TGTGCCAGCAGCCCCGGGACAGGGGGCACCGGGGAGCTGTTTTTT,CASSPGTGGTGELFF
TRBJ2-1,TRBD2,TRBV9,NA,17,TGTGCCAGCAGCGTAGAACCTAGCGGGAGCTCCTACAATGAGCAGTTCTTC,CASSVEPSGSSYNEQFF
TRBJ1-1,TRBD1,TRBV7-2,NA,18,TGTGCCAGCAGCTTAGTCGGCGGAGGGGGCCGGGGGAACACTGAAGCTTTCTTT,CASSLVGGGGRGNTEAFF
TRBJ2-1,TRBD2,TRBV18,NA,15,TGTGCCAGCGCAACGGGACTAGCGGGAGAAAATGAGCAGTTCTTC,CASATGLAGENEQFF
TRBJ2-3,NA,TRBV6-5,NA,15,TGTGCCAGCAGTTACGAAGGCCTCGGGGCAGATACGCAGTATTTT,CASSYEGLGADTQYF
TRBJ1-5,NA,TRBV6-1,NA,14,TGTGCCAGCACCTCCGGGGTCGGCGGTCAGCCCCAGCATTTT,CASTSGVGGQPQHF
TRBJ2-1,TRBD2,TRBV9,NA,20,TGTGCCAGCAGCGCCGAGCGGAGCGCCCCCGGGACTAGGCTATACAATGAGCAGTTCTTC,CASSAERSAPGTRLYNEQFF
TRBJ1-2,NA,TRBV19,NA,11,TGTGCCAGTAGTTCAGGCTATGGCTACACCTTC,CASSSGYGYTF
TRBJ2-3,TRBD1,TRBV5-4,NA,18,TGTGCCAGCAGTCCTCGTGGGGACAGGTTATCCCGCACAGATACGCAGTATTTT,CASSPRGDRLSRTDTQYF